The present T cell receptor beta chain was sequenced within a study of blood T cell repertoires in COVID-19. CDR3 length equals 14 residues. In germline, CDR1 is MNHEY, CDR2 SVGAGI. Trimming shortened V by 7 bases and J by 0 bases, and 12 bases separated the two germline ends. Profiled with immunoSEQ multiplex PCR; TCRdb holds only in-frame clones, not every one. The table includes tens of thousands of clones, around 93% detected once. The sequencing input was peripheral blood. The V and J genes are TRBV6-5 and TRBJ1-1, with D maybe TRBD1 (6 bases). The sequence derives from a man aged 50 to 59 with acute or convalescent COVID-19. The CDR3 loop reads CASKGGNVNTEAFF. The CDR3 nucleotides are TGTGCCAGCAAAGGGGGTAATGTGAACACTGAAGCTTTCTTT.